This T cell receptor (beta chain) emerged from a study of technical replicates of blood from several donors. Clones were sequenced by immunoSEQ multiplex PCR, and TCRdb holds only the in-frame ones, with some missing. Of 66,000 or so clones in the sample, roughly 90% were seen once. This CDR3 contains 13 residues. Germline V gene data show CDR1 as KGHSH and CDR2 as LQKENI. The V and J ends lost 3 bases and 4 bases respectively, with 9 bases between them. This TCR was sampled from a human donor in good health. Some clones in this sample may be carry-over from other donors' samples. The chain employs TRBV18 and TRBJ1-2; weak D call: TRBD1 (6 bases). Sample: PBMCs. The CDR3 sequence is CASSPPTGYGYTF. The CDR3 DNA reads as TGTGCCAGCTCACCCCCGACAGGCTATGGCTACACCTTC.